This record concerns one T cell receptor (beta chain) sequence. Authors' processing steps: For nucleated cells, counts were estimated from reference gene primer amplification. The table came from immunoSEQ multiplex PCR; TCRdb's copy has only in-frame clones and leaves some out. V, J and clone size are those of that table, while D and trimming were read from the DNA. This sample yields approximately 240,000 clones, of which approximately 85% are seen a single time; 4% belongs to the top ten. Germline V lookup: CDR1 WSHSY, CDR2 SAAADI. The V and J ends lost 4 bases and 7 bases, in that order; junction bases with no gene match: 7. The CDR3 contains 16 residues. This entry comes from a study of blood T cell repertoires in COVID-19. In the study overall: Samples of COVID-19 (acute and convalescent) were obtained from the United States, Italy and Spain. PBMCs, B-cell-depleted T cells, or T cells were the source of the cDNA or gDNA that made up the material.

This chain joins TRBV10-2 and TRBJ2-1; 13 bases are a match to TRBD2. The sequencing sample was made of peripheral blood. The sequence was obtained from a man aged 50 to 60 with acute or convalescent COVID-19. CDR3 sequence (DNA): TGCGCCAGCAGTGCCCCGACTAGCGGGAGGTTGAATGAGCAGTTCTTC. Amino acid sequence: CASSAPTSGRLNEQFF.